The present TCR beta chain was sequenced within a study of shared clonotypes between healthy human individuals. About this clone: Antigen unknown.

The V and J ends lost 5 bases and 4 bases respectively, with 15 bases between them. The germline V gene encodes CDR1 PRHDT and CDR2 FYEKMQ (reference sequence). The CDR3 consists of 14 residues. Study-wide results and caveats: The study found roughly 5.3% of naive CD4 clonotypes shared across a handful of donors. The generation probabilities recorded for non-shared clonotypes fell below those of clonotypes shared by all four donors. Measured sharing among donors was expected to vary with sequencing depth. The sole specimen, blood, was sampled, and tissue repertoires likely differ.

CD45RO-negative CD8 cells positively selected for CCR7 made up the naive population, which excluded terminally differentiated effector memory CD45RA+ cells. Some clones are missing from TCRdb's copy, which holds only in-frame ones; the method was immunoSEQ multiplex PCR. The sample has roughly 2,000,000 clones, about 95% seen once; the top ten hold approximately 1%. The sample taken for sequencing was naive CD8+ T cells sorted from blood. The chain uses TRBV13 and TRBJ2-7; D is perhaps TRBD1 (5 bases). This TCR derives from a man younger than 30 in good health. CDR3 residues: CASSPSQGWYEQYF. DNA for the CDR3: TGTGCCAGCAGCCCCTCGCAGGGCTGGTACGAGCAGTACTTC. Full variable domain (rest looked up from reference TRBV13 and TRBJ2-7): AAGVIQSPRHLIKEKRETATLKCYPIPRHDTVYWYQQGPGQDPQFLISFYEKMQSDKGSIPDRFSAQQFSDYHSELNMSSLELGDSALYFCASSPSQGWYEQYFGPGTRLTVT.